Shown below are 8 T cell receptor beta chains from a single sample sequenced in a study of radiotherapy plus CTLA-4 blockade in lung cancer. TCRdb keeps only in-frame clones here, not all; method: immunoSEQ multiplex PCR. This sample carries 55,000 to 65,000 clones, around 80% of them seen once, and the ten largest clones take around 4.2%. Here the sequenced sample was peripheral blood, taken from a patient treated with radiotherapy plus ipilimumab. Every receptor here comes from a human donor with non-small cell lung cancer who had a partial response to radiotherapy plus ipilimumab.

This sequence joins TRBV5-6 and TRBJ2-5; D remains ambiguous. The CDR3 is made up of 14 amino acids. Looked up from germline, CDR1 is SGHDT and CDR2 is YYEEEE. Trimming shortened V by 0 bases and J by 2 bases, and 8 bases separated the two germline ends. CDR3 sequence: CASSLVGPQETQYF. In DNA, the CDR3 is TGTGCCAGCAGCTTGGTTGGGCCGCAAGAGACCCAGTACTTC.

The chain employs TRBV7-3 and TRBJ2-5; 7 bases are a match to TRBD2. The CDR3 extends over 14 amino acids. V lost 0 bases to trimming and J lost 5 bases; unmatched junction nucleotides: 3. Germline V lookup: CDR1 SGHTA, CDR2 FQGTGA. CDR3 coding DNA: TGTGCCAGCAGCTTAACGGCGGGGGACGAGACCCAGTACTTC. Protein product: CASSLTAGDETQYF.

The CDR3 DNA reads as TGCGCCAGCAGCTTGGCCGAGACTAGCGGGGGAGCCTACGAGCAGTACTTC. Translation: CASSLAETSGGAYEQYF. This chain uses TRBV5-1 with TRBJ2-5, with 12 bases lining up with TRBD2. The J call may be mistaken, given a closer DNA end match to TRBJ2-7. This CDR3 is built from 17 residues. Germline V lookup: CDR1 SGHRS, CDR2 YFSETQ.

Only one count was recorded for this clone. The rearrangement links TRBV19 to TRBJ1-2; D gene uncertain. There are 14 residues in the CDR3. Looked up from germline, CDR1 is LNHDA and CDR2 is SQIVND (reference sequence). Trimming stripped 0 bases from V and 2 bases from J, with 7 bases between. CDR3 sequence reads: CASSIDGNNYGYTF. In DNA, the CDR3 is TGTGCCAGTAGTATAGATGGCAACAACTATGGCTACACCTTC.

The V and J genes are TRBV25-1 and TRBJ2-7, with 7 bases aligning to TRBD1. With 6 bases clipped from V and 2 bases from J, the junction kept 1 base outside the gene matches. CDR1 MGHDK and CDR2 SYGVNS come from the germline V gene. CDR3 size: 12 residues. The CDR3 DNA follows: TGTGCCAGCAGCGACAGGGCCTACGAGCAGTACTTC. This codes for CASSDRAYEQYF.

V gene TRBV7-9 combines with J gene TRBJ1-6, with D hard to call. This CDR3 is 12 amino acids long. V was trimmed by 5 bases and J by 5 bases, leaving 4 bases between them. CDR1 and CDR2 from the germline V gene are SEHNR and FQNEAQ (reference sequence). CDR3 residues: CASSPNNSPLHF. The CDR3 nucleotides are TGTGCCAGCAGCCCAAATAATTCACCCCTCCACTTT.

The chain links TRBV5-1 to TRBJ2-1; 12 bases align to TRBD2. The V gene's germline CDR1 is SGHRS and CDR2 YFSETQ. J gave up 3 bases and V 4 bases, and 2 bases lay outside the gene matches. CDR3 length: 15 amino acids. As DNA, the CDR3 is TGCGCCAGCAGCACTAGCGGGGGGCTCTACAATGAGCAGTTCTTC. It yields the protein CASSTSGGLYNEQFF.

This clone has a handful of counts. CDR3 sequence: CASSGSSGANVLTF. The CDR3 DNA follows: TGTGCCAGCAGTGGTAGCTCTGGGGCCAACGTCCTGACTTTC. This sequence joins TRBV2 and TRBJ2-6; no reliable D call. In germline, CDR1 is SNHLY, CDR2 FYNNEI. This CDR3 spans 14 amino acids. Trimming took off 4 bases at V and 0 bases at J, with 4 bases between the two ends.